This T cell receptor beta chain was identified in a study of somatic mutations in cytotoxic T cells in rheumatoid arthritis. CDR3 length: 15 residues. V trimming: 7 bases; J trimming: 4 bases; junction bases outside the gene matches: 6. Germline V lookup: CDR1 SEHNR, CDR2 FQNEAQ (reference sequence). The assay was immunoSEQ multiplex PCR, and TCRdb's table has in-frame clones only and misses some. Among 15,000 to 20,000 clones listed, roughly 87% were seen once. The sample taken for sequencing was CD8+ T cells sorted from blood. This chain connects TRBV7-9 to TRBJ2-3, with TRBD2 matching 12 bases. The TCR sequence derives from an adult with rheumatoid arthritis. The DNA of the CDR3 is TGTGCCAGCAACTACGGACTAGCGGGGTCAGATACGCAGTATTTT. The encoded protein is CASNYGLAGSDTQYF.